This T cell receptor beta chain was captured in a study of Ad26.COV2.S vaccination and SARS-CoV-2 variants listed by TCRdb under 2021. As for the study more broadly: Donors in the vaccine arm were drawn from COV1001, a phase I-IIa trial of Ad26.COV2.S in healthy adults that was multicentre, randomized, double-blind and placebo-controlled. The TCR-sequenced set comprised approximately 30 samples: about 19 Ad26.COV2.S vaccine recipients, 5 placebo recipients and 8 SARS-CoV-2 convalescent individuals. TCRbeta repertoire sequencing was used to assess the specificity and breadth of SARS-CoV-2-reactive T cell receptors after Ad26.COV2.S vaccination. Ad26.COV2.S was administered intramuscularly at 5 x 10^10 or 1 x 10^11 viral particles, either as a single shot or as two shots given 56 days apart. Participants in the trial were split at random into five groups of five each, receiving low-dose or high-dose Ad26.COV2.S once or twice, or else placebo on both occasions. Investigators remained blinded to trial group allocation during experiments and outcome assessment. The study at large found these results: Vaccine and placebo recipients had similar non-spike TCR breadth, a finding consistent with the vaccine containing only spike. Ad26.COV2.S recipients had higher spike-specific TCR breadth than placebo recipients (P = 0.0014). Substantial breadth of spike-specific CD8+ and CD4+ T cell responses was reported after vaccination. The authors noted that the TCR breadth and depth analyses may have underestimated total T cell responses. Comparing responses between vaccine doses or regimens was not something the study was powered to do.

The treatment or condition label for this specimen denotes: about 20 received Ad26.COV2.S at low or high dose, single or two shots; several received placebo; per-sample allocation not given. For vaccine and placebo recipients, repertoires were sequenced using samples collected on day 63 after the first injection. In Cohort 1b, 25 to 30 adults aged 18-55 years were enrolled at a single site in Boston, USA, between 29 July and 7 August 2020. Ad26.COV2.S was a replication-incompetent adenovirus type 26 vector that expressed a prefusion-stabilized SARS-CoV-2 spike protein derived from the original Wuhan strain. The immunoSEQ Assay was used to sequence TCRbeta CDR3 regions. After extraction, genomic DNA underwent amplification by bias-controlled multiplex PCR, followed by high-throughput sequencing. On the authors' methods: To quantify the absolute abundance of every unique TCRbeta CDR3 region, sequences were collapsed and filtered. Usable DNA was measured by amplifying reference genes present in all nucleated cells, and TCRbeta template counts were normalized to that usable DNA to estimate T cell fraction. Repertoire TCRs were annotated as SARS-CoV-2-specific when V gene, CDR3 amino acid sequence and J gene were exactly matched to a known reactive TCR set. The reference SARS-CoV-2 TCR set was derived from MIRA and filtered for enrichment in COVID-19-positive ImmuneCODE repertoires, a step that removed public or cross-reactive TCRs. Drawing on the MIRA antigens, annotated TCRs were analysed further at the level of specific ORF or position within ORF. Depth was the summed frequency of annotated unique rearrangements, while breadth was defined as annotated unique rearrangements over total unique productive rearrangements. TCR breadth was compared between groups using two-sided Wilcoxon rank-sum tests. Not all clones reach the TCRdb copy of this immuneACCESS table, which keeps in-frame sequences only. Checked studies attribute under half of the gap to unresolved V genes and leave the rest unexplained. The DNA was the basis for D and trimming; V, J and clone size are from that table. Counted in this sample were roughly 320,000 clones; roughly 86% of them appeared once. 1.9% of the sample belongs to the ten largest clones.

Counted from cysteine to phenylalanine, this CDR3 has 18 amino acids. Just CDR3 DNA is preserved here, 54 bases in frame from base 1. CDR1 and CDR2, looked up from the germline V gene, are LGHNA and YSLEER. V is trimmed back by 0 bases and J by 0 bases, and the junction contains 7 bases that no gene match accounts for. Comments on this clone: Its antigen is not yet known. No base-level quality is on record; no much larger clone is a single base apart.

The origin of this receptor is a person between 18 and 65 years old who received the Ad26.COV2.S COVID-19 vaccine or a placebo. The chain joins TRBV4-3 to TRBJ1-5, and 8 bases in between align with TRBD1. This specimen was peripheral blood, taken in a trial of Ad26.COV2.S vaccine versus placebo. The CDR3 protein is CASSQDPQGAGSNQPQHF. The nucleotide sequence reads TGCGCCAGCAGCCAAGATCCGCAGGGGGCAGGTAGCAATCAGCCCCAGCATTTT.